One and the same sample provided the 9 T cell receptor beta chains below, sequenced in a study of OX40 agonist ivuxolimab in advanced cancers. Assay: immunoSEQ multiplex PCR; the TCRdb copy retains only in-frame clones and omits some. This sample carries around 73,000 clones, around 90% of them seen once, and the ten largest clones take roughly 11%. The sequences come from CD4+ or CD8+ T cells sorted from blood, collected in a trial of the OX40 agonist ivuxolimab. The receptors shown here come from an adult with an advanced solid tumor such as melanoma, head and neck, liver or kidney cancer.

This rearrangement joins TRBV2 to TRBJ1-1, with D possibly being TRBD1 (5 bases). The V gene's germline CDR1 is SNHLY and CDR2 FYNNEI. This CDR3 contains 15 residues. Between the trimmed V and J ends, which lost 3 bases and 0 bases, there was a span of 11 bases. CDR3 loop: CASSETEPMNTEAFF. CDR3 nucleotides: TGTGCCAGCAGTGAGACAGAACCGATGAACACTGAAGCTTTCTTT.

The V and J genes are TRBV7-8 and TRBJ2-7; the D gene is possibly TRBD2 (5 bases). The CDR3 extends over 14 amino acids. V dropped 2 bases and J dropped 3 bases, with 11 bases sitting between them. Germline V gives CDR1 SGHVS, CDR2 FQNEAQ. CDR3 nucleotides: TGTGCCAGCAGCTTATCTAGTGGAGGCTACGAGCAGTACTTC. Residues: CASSLSSGGYEQYF.

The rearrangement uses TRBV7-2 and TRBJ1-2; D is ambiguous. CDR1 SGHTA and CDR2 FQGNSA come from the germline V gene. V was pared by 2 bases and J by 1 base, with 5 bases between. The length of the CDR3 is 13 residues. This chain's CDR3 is CASSLPSNYGYTF. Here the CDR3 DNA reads TGTGCCAGCAGCTTACCCAGTAACTATGGCTACACCTTC.

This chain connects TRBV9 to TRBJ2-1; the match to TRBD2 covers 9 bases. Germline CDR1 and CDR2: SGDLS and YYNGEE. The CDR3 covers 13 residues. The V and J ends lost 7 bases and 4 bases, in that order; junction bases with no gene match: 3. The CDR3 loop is CASSSGGYNEQFF. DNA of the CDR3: TGTGCCAGCTCGAGCGGGGGGTACAATGAGCAGTTCTTC.

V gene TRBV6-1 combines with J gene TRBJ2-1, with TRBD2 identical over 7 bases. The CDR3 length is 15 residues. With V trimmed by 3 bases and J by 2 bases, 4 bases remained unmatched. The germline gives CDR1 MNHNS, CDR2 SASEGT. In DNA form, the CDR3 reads TGTGCCAGCAGTGAGGGAGGGATGCCCTACAATGAGCAGTTCTTC. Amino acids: CASSEGGMPYNEQFF.

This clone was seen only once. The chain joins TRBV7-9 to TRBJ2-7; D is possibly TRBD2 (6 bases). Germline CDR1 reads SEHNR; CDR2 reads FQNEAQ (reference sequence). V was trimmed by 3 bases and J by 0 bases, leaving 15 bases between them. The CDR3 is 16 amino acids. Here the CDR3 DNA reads TGTGCCAGCAGCTTTCCGCCGGAGCGGGCCTCCTACGAGCAGTACTTC. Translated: CASSFPPERASYEQYF.

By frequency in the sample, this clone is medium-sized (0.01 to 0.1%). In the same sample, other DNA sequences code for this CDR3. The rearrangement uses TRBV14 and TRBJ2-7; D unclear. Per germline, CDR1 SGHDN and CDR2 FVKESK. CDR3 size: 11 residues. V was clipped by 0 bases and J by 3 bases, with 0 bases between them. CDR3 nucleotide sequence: TGTGCCAGCAGCCAAGACTACGAGCAGTACTTC. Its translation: CASSQDYEQYF.

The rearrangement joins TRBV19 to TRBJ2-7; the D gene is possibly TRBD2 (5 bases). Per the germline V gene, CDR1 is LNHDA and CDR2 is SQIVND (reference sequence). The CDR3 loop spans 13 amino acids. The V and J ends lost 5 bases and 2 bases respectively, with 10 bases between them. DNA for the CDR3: TGTGCCAGTAGTCCGGGGATCGCCTACGAGCAGTACTTC. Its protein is CASSPGIAYEQYF.

The CDR3 spells CASSLYPPGQGWYGYTF. In nucleotides, the CDR3 is TGTGCCAGCAGTTTATATCCTCCGGGACAGGGATGGTATGGCTACACCTTC. The chain recombines TRBV27 with TRBJ1-2, with TRBD1 identical over 9 bases. The germline CDR1 and CDR2 sequences are MNHEY and SMNVEV (reference sequence). The CDR3 spans 17 residues. V shed 1 base, J shed 5 bases, and the junction held 11 bases outside the gene matches.